Following are 7 T cell receptor beta chains from one sample sequenced in a study of Graves' ophthalmopathy and Graves' hyperthyroidism listed by TCRdb under 2018. Instrument on record: Illumina HiSeq 2000. For repertoire sequencing, TCR beta CDR3 regions were amplified from RNA transcripts. HTBI primers and the Qiagen OneStep RT-PCR kit were used in a first-round RT-PCR, which was followed by a second-round multiplex PCR, size selection and purification. TCRdb's own reprocessing of the public reads used fastp at Q25 and MiXCR and kept productive beta chains. Duplicate CDR3 protein sequences are folded into a single record with the most common DNA and genes. For this sample there are hundreds of thousands of distinct CDR3 sequences; approximately 15% appear just once. Roughly 7% of the sample rests with the top ten. The sequencing input was peripheral blood. These receptors all come from a young woman with stable Graves' hyperthyroidism. Donor details come from another sample of the same person, matched by shared clones.

A note on this clonotype: One base away lies a much larger clone, so this may be a sequencing read error. This CDR3 is missing its conserved last phenylalanine or tryptophan, likely due to a read error. CDR3 residues: CASSLGAGRLGEQYY. The CDR3 DNA is TGTGCCAGCAGCTTAGGGGCCGGACGTCTGGGCGAGCAGTACTAC. This sequence joins TRBV11-2 and TRBJ2-7; unclear D gene. Germline CDR1 is SGHAT and CDR2 is FQNNGV. Deletions cut 1 base from V and 6 bases from J, with 16 bases between. The CDR3 is 15 amino acids.

This clonotype occurred many times. The chain carries TRBV12-3 or TRBV12-4 and TRBJ1-2; D may be TRBD1 (6 bases). Trimming removed 5 bases from V and 6 bases from J, with 19 bases in between. This CDR3 spans 15 amino acids. CDR3 nucleotide sequence: TGTGCCAGCAGTAAATACAGTACGGAGGGGGATGGCTACACCTTC. This codes for CASSKYSTEGDGYTF.

This clonotype was seen a few times. The CDR3, as DNA: TGCAGTGCCCAGACAGGGGTTTTATCACCCCTCCACTTT. Protein sequence: CSAQTGVLSPLHF. The genes are TRBV20-1 and TRBJ1-6, with TRBD1 identical over 8 bases. Germline CDR1 reads DFQATT; CDR2 reads SNEGSKA (reference sequence). Trimming took 6 bases from V and 10 from J; bases not matched to a gene: 8. This CDR3 contains 13 residues.

At least ten counts were recorded for this clonotype. The V and J genes are TRBV6-5 and TRBJ2-7; 10 nucleotides line up with TRBD1. Trimming took 11 bases from V and 5 from J; bases not matched to a gene: 3. The CDR3 has 11 amino acids. Germline loops: CDR1 MNHEY, CDR2 SVGAGI. Here the CDR3 DNA reads TGTGCCGGCGGGACAGGGGACGAGCAGTACTTC. Protein: CAGGTGDEQYF.

V gene TRBV15 combines with J gene TRBJ1-5; no clear D gene. With 1 base removed from V and 6 bases from J, the gap between germline ends came to 7 bases. The CDR3 sequence is 13 residues long. Looked up from germline, CDR1 is LNHNV and CDR2 is YYDKDF (reference sequence). CDR3 nucleotide sequence: TGTGCCACCAGCAGAGCTCTCGCTCAGCCCCAGCATTTT. It yields the protein CATSRALAQPQHF. Full variable domain (missing parts from reference TRBV15 and TRBJ1-5): DAMVIQNPRYQVTQFGKPVTLSCSQTLNHNVMYWYQQKSSQAPKLLFHYYDKDFNNEADTPDNFQSRRPNTSFCFLDIRSPGLGDTAMYLCATSRALAQPQHFGDGTRLSIL.

This clonotype was detected many times. The chain combines TRBV29-1 with TRBJ1-1; D not certain. The germline CDR1 and CDR2 sequences are SQVTM and ANQGSEA. The V and J ends lost 6 bases and 7 bases respectively, with 15 bases between them. The CDR3 runs to 12 residues. The CDR3 coding sequence is TGCAGCGTCCTCTTCGGGTTGGGTGAAGCTTTCTTT. This sequence encodes CSVLFGLGEAFF.

This chain links TRBV28 with TRBJ1-2; D is ambiguous. The germline CDR1 and CDR2 sequences are MDHEN and SYDVKM. The CDR3 runs 10 residues. Trimming took 10 bases from V and 4 from J, leaving 7 bases between them. This CDR3 reads CATSGYGYTF. The CDR3 DNA reads TGTGCCACTTCAGGCTATGGCTACACCTTC.